Following are 18 T cell receptor beta chains from one sample sequenced in a study of cytotoxic CD8 clonotypes in ibrutinib-treated CLL. The assay was immunoSEQ multiplex PCR, and TCRdb's table has in-frame clones only and misses some. The table includes about 140,000 clones, 70% to 80% detected once. The sequenced sample was PBMCs, obtained after 12 months of ibrutinib treatment. The receptors derive from a human donor with chronic lymphocytic leukemia.

This chain's CDR3 is CASSFISGYGTEAFF. The CDR3 bases are TGTGCCAGCAGTTTTATTTCCGGGTATGGGACTGAAGCTTTCTTT. This chain connects TRBV28 to TRBJ1-1; D is uncertain. V lost 3 bases and J lost 5, with 16 bases in between. Germline loops: CDR1 MDHEN, CDR2 SYDVKM. This CDR3 is built from 15 residues.

V usage is TRBV30 and J usage is TRBJ1-2; D unclear. Germline V gene lookup returns CDR1 GTSNPN and CDR2 SVGIG (reference sequence). The CDR3 runs 10 residues. The ends were cut back, 6 bases at V and 7 bases at J, with 9 bases in the middle. The CDR3 DNA sequence: TGTGCCTGTGGGAGGTTTGGCTACACCTTC. This gives the protein CACGRFGYTF.

The chain recombines TRBV7-2 with TRBJ2-3, with D perhaps TRBD1 (6 bases). The germline CDR1 and CDR2 sequences are SGHTA and FQGNSA. Trimming pared 5 bases from V and 2 bases from J, leaving 14 bases between. The CDR3 covers 15 residues. The DNA of the CDR3 is TGTGCCAGCAGCGGAACAGGGCGCCACACAGATACGCAGTATTTT. It specifies CASSGTGRHTDTQYF.

The chain has TRBV18 and TRBJ2-3; 7 bases map to TRBD1. Germline CDR1 is KGHSH and CDR2 is LQKENI. The CDR3 spans 13 residues. V lost 8 bases, J lost 2 bases, and 4 bases stayed unmatched. The CDR3 coding sequence is TGTGCCAGCGGGACAGATAACACAGATACGCAGTATTTT. The encoded protein is CASGTDNTDTQYF.

The gene calls are TRBV18 and TRBJ2-7; 9 nucleotides match TRBD1. Losses at the gene ends were 3 bases for V and 3 bases for J; bases not matched to a gene: 6. The CDR3 runs 15 residues. The germline CDR1 and CDR2 sequences are KGHSH and LQKENI. The CDR3, as DNA: TGTGCCAGCTCACCCACCACAGGGGGCCGCTACGAGCAGTACTTC. This gives the protein CASSPTTGGRYEQYF.

V is TRBV28 and J is TRBJ2-1, with 9 bases that match TRBD1. CDR3 length equals 13 residues. Germline assignment: CDR1 MDHEN and CDR2 SYDVKM. V was clipped by 10 bases and J by 12 bases; unmatched bases: 13. The CDR3 region has the DNA TGTGCCACCCTTGACAGGGGGGGCCTGGGGCAGTTCTTC. Protein sequence: CATLDRGGLGQFF.

The V gene is TRBV28, the J gene TRBJ2-7; a weak D match, TRBD2 (5 bases). Trimming shortened V by 3 bases and J by 0 bases, and 15 bases separated the two germline ends. Per germline, CDR1 MDHEN and CDR2 SYDVKM. This CDR3 has 16 residues. CDR3 DNA sequence: TGTGCCAGCAGTTTCGTGTGGGAGAAAAGCTCCTACGAGCAGTACTTC. It translates to CASSFVWEKSSYEQYF.

The chain has TRBV4-3 and TRBJ1-2; D call uncertain. Trimming stripped 0 bases from V and 3 bases from J, with 11 bases between. Germline V gene lookup returns CDR1 LGHNA and CDR2 YSLEER. The CDR3 length is 15 residues. CDR3 in DNA: TGCGCCAGCAGCCAAGATATGTTCGGGGACTATGGCTACACCTTC. Translation: CASSQDMFGDYGYTF.

The chain combines TRBV4-2 with TRBJ2-7; 7 bases fit TRBD2. The CDR3 is 15 amino acids. Germline lookup yields CDR1 LGHNA and CDR2 YNFKEQ. J gave up 3 bases and V 5 bases, and 10 bases lay outside the gene matches. The CDR3 reads CASSFNAGVYYEQYF. CDR3 nucleotides: TGTGCCAGCAGCTTCAACGCGGGGGTATACTACGAGCAGTACTTC.

CDR3 sequence: CASSPGTGAGTEAFF. CDR3 nucleotide sequence: TGCGCCAGCAGCCCAGGGACAGGAGCGGGAACTGAAGCTTTCTTT. This chain connects TRBV5-1 to TRBJ1-1; 8 bases are shared with TRBD1. This CDR3 spans 15 amino acids. CDR1 SGHRS and CDR2 YFSETQ come from the germline V gene. J was trimmed by 5 bases and V by 4 bases; bases with no gene match: 10.

This clone has more than one count but fewer than ten. The chain recombines TRBV27 with TRBJ1-5; 7 nucleotides agree with TRBD1. The CDR3 runs to 12 residues. Trimming cost V 6 bases and J 7 bases; bases outside gene matches: 3. The germline CDR1 and CDR2 sequences are MNHEY and SMNVEV (reference sequence). CDR3 coding DNA: TGTGCCAGCAGGCGACAGGGCCAGCCCCAGCATTTT. Translated, it gives CASRRQGQPQHF.

The gene calls are TRBV5-1 and TRBJ2-1, with D tentatively TRBD2 (5 bases). This CDR3 is 15 amino acids long. Germline lookup yields CDR1 SGHRS and CDR2 YFSETQ. Trimming shortened V by 4 bases and J by 6 bases, and 17 bases separated the two germline ends. CDR3 nucleotide sequence: TGCGCCAGCAGCGGCGGCGGGTGGGGAGTCAATGAGCAGTTCTTC. This gives the protein CASSGGGWGVNEQFF.

The genes are TRBV11-2 and TRBJ2-2; TRBD1 matches at 9 bases. With V trimmed by 6 bases and J by 6 bases, 5 bases remained unmatched. The CDR3 sequence is 14 residues long. Germline V CDR1 and CDR2: SGHAT, FQNNGV. The CDR3 reads CASRPTGGAGELFF. The CDR3 nucleotides are TGTGCCAGCAGGCCGACAGGGGGGGCCGGGGAGCTGTTTTTT. The entire variable domain, with the rest obtained from reference TRBV11-2 and TRBJ2-2, is as follows: EAGVAQSPRYKIIEKRQSVAFWCNPISGHATLYWYQQILGQGPKLLIQFQNNGVVDDSQLPKDRFSAERLKGVDSTLKIQPAKLEDSAVYLCASRPTGGAGELFFGEGSRLTVL.

The chain joins TRBV6-4 to TRBJ2-2, with D possibly TRBD1 on 6 matching bases. V was trimmed by 0 bases and J by 4 bases, leaving 9 bases between them. The CDR3 runs to 15 residues. Germline CDR1 reads MRHNA; CDR2 reads SNTAGT. Here the CDR3 reads CASSDSAGVTGELFF. CDR3 coding DNA: TGTGCCAGCAGTGACTCGGCAGGGGTCACCGGGGAGCTGTTTTTT.

The rearrangement links TRBV19 to TRBJ2-7, with D perhaps TRBD1 (5 bases). Per germline, CDR1 LNHDA and CDR2 SQIVND (reference sequence). The V end lost 1 base, the J end lost 1 base, and 11 bases lay between the germline ends. The CDR3 has 15 amino acids. Here the CDR3 DNA reads TGTGCCAGTAGTATAGCAGGACAACTTTCCTACGAGCAGTACTTC. Residues: CASSIAGQLSYEQYF.

The chain links TRBV7-9 to TRBJ1-2; no clear D. Trimming left V 1 base short and J 4 bases short, with 7 bases between. The germline CDR1 and CDR2 sequences are SEHNR and FQNEAQ (reference sequence). This CDR3 has 13 residues. CDR3 sequence reads: CASSLGGLYGYTF. CDR3 bases: TGTGCCAGCAGCTTAGGAGGCCTCTATGGCTACACCTTC.

This chain connects TRBV9 to TRBJ2-4, with TRBD2 as a possible D gene (5 bases). Trimming cost V 9 bases and J 1 base, with 20 bases left between them. This CDR3 region has 16 residues. Germline V gene data show CDR1 as SGDLS and CDR2 as YYNGEE. CDR3 bases: TGTGCCATCTTAAACCCCCCCAAGCGGGCCAAAAACATTCAGTACTTC. This encodes CAILNPPKRAKNIQYF.

The chain is built from TRBV5-4 and TRBJ2-1; perhaps TRBD2 as D (7 bases). Per germline, CDR1 SGHNT and CDR2 YYREEE (reference sequence). The ends were cut back, 5 bases at V and 4 bases at J, with 10 bases in the middle. The CDR3 has 13 amino acids. The CDR3 nucleotides are TGTGCCAGCAGAGAGGGGGGGTACAATGAGCAGTTCTTC. Protein product: CASREGGYNEQFF.